The clone carrying this T cell receptor beta chain was seen once. Its antigen is not identified. The CDR3 runs 16 residues. The V gene's germline CDR1 is LGHNA and CDR2 YSLEER. Trimming left V 1 base short and J 2 bases short, with 12 bases between. The source of the sample is a study of T cell responses to AZD1222 COVID-19 vaccine. Overall study context: Second-dose recipients at about 4 or about 12 weeks were treated as one pooled group. Study conclusions and caveats: Females outnumbered males among donors, who were mostly white British; clonal diversity was possibly underestimated. Spike-specific TCRs gained breadth and depth after people received two AZD1222 doses. Of the AZD1222 recipients, only 5 or 6 were seropositive at baseline.

The method was immunoSEQ multiplex PCR; TCRdb's version includes in-frame clones alone and lacks a portion of them. The sample lists more than 150,000 clones, 85% to 90% occurring once. The chain joins TRBV4-3 to TRBJ1-3; D may be TRBD1 (6 bases). The receptor was derived from an adult in good health. The starting material was peripheral blood, obtained on day 0 of AZD1222 vaccination. CDR3 nucleotides: TGCGCCAGCAGCCAAGGGGCTACAGGGACTGGAAACACCATATATTTT. Amino acid sequence: CASSQGATGTGNTIYF.